The rows below give T cell receptor beta chains drawn from one sample of a study of OX40 agonist ivuxolimab in advanced cancers. The assay was immunoSEQ multiplex PCR, and TCRdb's table has in-frame clones only and misses some. Of about 63,000 clones in the sample, roughly four fifths were seen once. Specimen: CD4+ or CD8+ T cells sorted from blood, collected in a trial of the OX40 agonist ivuxolimab. The origin of the receptors is an adult with an advanced solid tumor such as melanoma, head and neck, liver or kidney cancer. CDR3s include the opening cysteine and the closing phenylalanine or tryptophan. The D gene is left open where the match is weak. Not every row has a clone size; where given, it reads once, few, many or a size class.

j_call clone_size d_call v_call cdr3_nt cdr3_aa
TRBJ1-2 many NA TRBV11-2 TGTGCCAGCAGCTTAGCGCCAAGCGTTAACTATGGCTACACCTTC CASSLAPSVNYGYTF
TRBJ1-5 once NA TRBV2 TGTGCCAGCAGTGGGGGGCCCGTTGGTGCCCCCCAGCATTTT CASSGGPVGAPQHF
TRBJ1-1 NA NA TRBV7-9 TGTGCCAGCAGCTTAGTAGGAAACACTGAAGCTTTCTTT CASSLVGNTEAFF
TRBJ2-3 NA TRBD2 TRBV6-4 TGTGCCAGCTCCCGGGAGGACACAGATACGCAGTATTTT CASSREDTDTQYF
TRBJ2-5 NA TRBD2 TRBV11-2 TGTGCCAGCAGCTGGAGCGGGGGGGGGCAAGAGACCCAGTACTTC CASSWSGGGQETQYF
TRBJ1-6 few NA TRBV6-5 TGTGCCAGCAGTTACGTGAATTCACCCCTCCACTTT CASSYVNSPLHF
TRBJ2-1 NA TRBD2 TRBV19 TGTGCCAGTAGTATCGGCGGGGGGCACAATGAGCAGTTCTTC CASSIGGGHNEQFF
TRBJ2-5 NA NA TRBV19 TGTGCCAGTACCCCTTTTGTGGCTTCGGGGACCCAGTACTTC CASTPFVASGTQYF
TRBJ1-1 NA NA TRBV18 TGTGCCAGCTCACCCACCCGCGAGGGGAGGTCAGCTTTCTTT CASSPTREGRSAFF
TRBJ1-4 NA NA TRBV6-1 TGTGCCAGCAGTGAAGCGAGGGGCCGAACTAATGAAAAACTGTTTTTT CASSEARGRTNEKLFF
TRBJ2-3 NA TRBD2 TRBV4-3 TGCGCCAGCAGCCAAATAGCGGGGTACACAGATACGCAGTATTTT CASSQIAGYTDTQYF
TRBJ1-1 NA NA TRBV11-2 TGTGCCAGCAGCGTCACAGGGTCTGGCACTGAAGCTTTCTTT CASSVTGSGTEAFF
TRBJ1-4 NA NA TRBV13 TGTGCCAGCAGCTTACGGACAGTTAATGAAAAACTGTTTTTT CASSLRTVNEKLFF
TRBJ2-3 NA TRBD2 TRBV4-2 TGTGCCAGCAGCCAAGATTTGACTAGCGGGGGGGTTGCTAGCACAGATACGCAGTATTTT CASSQDLTSGGVASTDTQYF
TRBJ2-1 NA NA TRBV6-1 TGTGCCAGCAGCCATTCATACAATGAGCAGTTCTTC CASSHSYNEQFF
TRBJ2-7 NA NA TRBV5-4 TGTGCCAGCAGCTCCAGGGACGTTTTCTCCTACGAGCAGTACTTC CASSSRDVFSYEQYF
TRBJ1-5 NA NA TRBV28 TGTGCCAGCAGTTTATTAGGGCGTGAGAGGCAGCCCCAGCATTTT CASSLLGRERQPQHF
TRBJ1-4 NA NA TRBV5-1 TGCGCCAGCAGCTTGCTTGGCAGGGATACTGAAAAACTGTTTTTT CASSLLGRDTEKLFF
TRBJ1-6 NA NA TRBV9 TGTGCCAGCAGCGTAGCCCCACGAACCGGATCACCCCTCCACTTT CASSVAPRTGSPLHF
TRBJ1-6 few NA TRBV25-1 TGTGCCAGCCGGCTGACAGGTTCTTCCACCCTCCACTTT CASRLTGSSTLHF
TRBJ2-5 NA NA TRBV6-1 TGTGCCAGCAGTAAGGGTTCAGGGTGGAAAGAGACCCAGTACTTC CASSKGSGWKETQYF
TRBJ2-2 NA NA TRBV4-1 TGCGCCAGCAGCCAAGCCAGGGCGAACACCGGGGAGCTGTTTTTT CASSQARANTGELFF
TRBJ2-2 NA TRBD1 TRBV30 TGTGCCACCCGGACAGGGTTACTGGCGAACACCGGGGAGCTGTTTTTT CATRTGLLANTGELFF
TRBJ1-3 NA NA TRBV7-2 TGTGCCAGCAGCTTAGGACCCAGGGGCAAGGACACCATATATTTT CASSLGPRGKDTIYF
TRBJ1-1 NA TRBD1 TRBV7-2 TGTGCCAGCAGCCCGACAGGGGCGGGGGCTTTCTTT CASSPTGAGAFF
TRBJ2-5 NA NA TRBV5-1 TGCGCCAGCAGCTTTTCTAACAGTCAAGAGACCCAGTACTTC CASSFSNSQETQYF
TRBJ2-7 NA TRBD1 TRBV2 TGTGCCAGCAGTCCGGGTGGACAGGGGGGCGAGCAGTACTTC CASSPGGQGGEQYF
TRBJ1-1 NA NA TRBV7-2 TGTGCCAGCAGCTTACCATCGAGGACTGAAGCTTTCTTT CASSLPSRTEAFF
TRBJ1-2 NA NA TRBV19 TGTGCCAGTAGTGTTAGCTACTATGGCTACACCTTC CASSVSYYGYTF
TRBJ2-7 few NA TRBV10-3 TGTGCCATCAGCGCGGGACTTAGCTCCTACGAGCAGTACTTC CAISAGLSSYEQYF
TRBJ1-6 NA TRBD1 TRBV25-1 TGTGCCAGCAAGGCGCAGGGGGGGTCACCCCTCCACTTT CASKAQGGSPLHF
TRBJ1-1 NA NA TRBV6-6 TGTGCCAGCAGTTTAAGCCGGGAGACTGAAGCTTTCTTT CASSLSRETEAFF
TRBJ1-3 NA NA TRBV4-1 TGCGCCAGCAGCCAAGAAACTGCGGGCCTAGGCGGTGGAAACACCATATATTTT CASSQETAGLGGGNTIYF
TRBJ2-3 NA NA TRBV19 TGTGCCAGTAGTCTAAGAGGGCGGTCCGATACGCAGTATTTT CASSLRGRSDTQYF
TRBJ1-1 NA NA TRBV7-9 TGTGCCAGCAGCTTGGGAGGATCGGGGAACACTGAAGCTTTCTTT CASSLGGSGNTEAFF
TRBJ2-7 NA TRBD1 TRBV30 TGTGCCTGGAGTCCTGGGGGACAGTCCTACGAGCAGTACTTC CAWSPGGQSYEQYF
TRBJ1-2 NA TRBD1 TRBV29-1 TGCAGCGTTGAAGTCACCGGGACAGTCTATGGCTACACCTTC CSVEVTGTVYGYTF
TRBJ2-6 NA NA TRBV7-9 TGTGCCAGCAGCTTGGCAAGTGGGGCCAACGTCCTGACTTTC CASSLASGANVLTF
TRBJ1-2 medium-sized NA TRBV6-5 TGTGCCAGCGGGTACGGCCGGGGCTACACCTTC CASGYGRGYTF
TRBJ2-2 NA NA TRBV19 TGTGCCAGTAGCCGGGGAGGGAACACCGGGGAGCTGTTTTTT CASSRGGNTGELFF
TRBJ2-2 NA NA TRBV6-6 TGTGCCAGCTCTAGGGACACCGTCGGGGAGCTGTTTTTT CASSRDTVGELFF
TRBJ2-5 NA NA TRBV15 TGTGCCACCAGGGGGGGCGAAGAGACCCAGTACTTC CATRGGEETQYF
TRBJ2-7 few TRBD1 TRBV4-1 TGCGCCAGCAGCCCAGAGCAGGGGGTCTACGAGCAGTACTTC CASSPEQGVYEQYF
TRBJ2-1 NA NA TRBV28 TGTGCCAGCAGTGGGGGACTTCCCAAGCAGTTCTTC CASSGGLPKQFF
TRBJ2-1 NA TRBD2 TRBV5-1 TGCGCCAGCAGCTTGATAGCGGGGGGCATATACAATGAGCAGTTCTTC CASSLIAGGIYNEQFF